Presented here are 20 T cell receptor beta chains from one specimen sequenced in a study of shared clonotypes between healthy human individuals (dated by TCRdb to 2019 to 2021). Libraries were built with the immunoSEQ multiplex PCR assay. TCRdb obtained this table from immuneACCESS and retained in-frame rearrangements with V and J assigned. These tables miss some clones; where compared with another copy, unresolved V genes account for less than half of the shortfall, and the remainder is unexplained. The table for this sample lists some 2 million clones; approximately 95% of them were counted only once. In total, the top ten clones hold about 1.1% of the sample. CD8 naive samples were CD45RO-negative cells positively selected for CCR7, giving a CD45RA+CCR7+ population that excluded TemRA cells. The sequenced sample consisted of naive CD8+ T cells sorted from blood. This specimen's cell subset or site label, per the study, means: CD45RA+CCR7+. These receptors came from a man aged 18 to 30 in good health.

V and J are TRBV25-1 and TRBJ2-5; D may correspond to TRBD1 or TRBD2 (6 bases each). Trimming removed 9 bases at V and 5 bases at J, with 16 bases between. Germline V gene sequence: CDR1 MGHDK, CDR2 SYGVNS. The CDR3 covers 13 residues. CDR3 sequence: CASSWGAGETQYF. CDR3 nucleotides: TGTGCCAGTTCGTGGGGGGCAGGGGAGACCCAGTACTTC.

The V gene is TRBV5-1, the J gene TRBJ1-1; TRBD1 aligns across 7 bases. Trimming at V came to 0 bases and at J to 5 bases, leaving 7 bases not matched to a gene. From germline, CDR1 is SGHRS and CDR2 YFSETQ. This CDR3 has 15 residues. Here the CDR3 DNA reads TGCGCCAGCAGCTTGGTCACAGGGGATCGGACTGAAGCTTTCTTT. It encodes CASSLVTGDRTEAFF.

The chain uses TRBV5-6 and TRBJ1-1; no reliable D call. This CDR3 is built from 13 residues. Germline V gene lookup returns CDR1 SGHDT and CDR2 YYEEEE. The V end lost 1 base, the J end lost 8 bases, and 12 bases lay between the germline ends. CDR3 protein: CASSLWVGSEAFF. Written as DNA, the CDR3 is TGTGCCAGCAGCTTGTGGGTTGGGTCAGAAGCTTTCTTT.

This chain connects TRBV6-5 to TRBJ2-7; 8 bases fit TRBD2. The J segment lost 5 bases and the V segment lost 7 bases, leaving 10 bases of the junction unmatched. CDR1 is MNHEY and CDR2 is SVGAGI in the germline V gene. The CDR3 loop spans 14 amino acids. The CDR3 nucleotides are TGTGCCAGCATGTACGCGGGAGGAATAAACGAGCAGTACTTC. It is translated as CASMYAGGINEQYF.

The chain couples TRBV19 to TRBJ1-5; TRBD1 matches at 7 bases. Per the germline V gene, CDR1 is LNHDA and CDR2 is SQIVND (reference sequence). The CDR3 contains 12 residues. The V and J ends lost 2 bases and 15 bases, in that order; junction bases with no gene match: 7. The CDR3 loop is CASSITRDSTHF. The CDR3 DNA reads TGTGCCAGTAGTATAACCCGGGACAGTACGCATTTT.

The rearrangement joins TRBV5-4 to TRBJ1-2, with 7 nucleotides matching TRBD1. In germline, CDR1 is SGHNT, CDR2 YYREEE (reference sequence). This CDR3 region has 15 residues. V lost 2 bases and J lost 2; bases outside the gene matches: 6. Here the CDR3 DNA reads TGTGCCAGCAGCTTCAACAGGGGAAGAAACTATGGCTACACCTTC. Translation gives CASSFNRGRNYGYTF.

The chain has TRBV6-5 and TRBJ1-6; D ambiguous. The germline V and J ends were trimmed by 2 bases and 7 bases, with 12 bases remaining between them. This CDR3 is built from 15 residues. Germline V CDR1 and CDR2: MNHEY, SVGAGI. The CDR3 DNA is TGTGCCAGCAGTTACGGCCCCTACGGGAATTCACCCCTCCACTTT. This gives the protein CASSYGPYGNSPLHF.

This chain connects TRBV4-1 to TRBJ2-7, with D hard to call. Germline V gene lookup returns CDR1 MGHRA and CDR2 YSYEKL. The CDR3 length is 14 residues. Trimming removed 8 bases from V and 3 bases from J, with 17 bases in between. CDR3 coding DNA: TGCGCCAGCTCCCGAGACGACGATTTCTACGAGCAGTACTTC. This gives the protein CASSRDDDFYEQYF.

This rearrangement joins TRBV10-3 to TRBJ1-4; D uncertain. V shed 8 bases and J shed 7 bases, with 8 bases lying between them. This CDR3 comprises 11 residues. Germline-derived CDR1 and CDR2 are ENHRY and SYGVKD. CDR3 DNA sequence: TGTGCCATCGGGGTTGGTGAAAAACTGTTTTTT. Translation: CAIGVGEKLFF.

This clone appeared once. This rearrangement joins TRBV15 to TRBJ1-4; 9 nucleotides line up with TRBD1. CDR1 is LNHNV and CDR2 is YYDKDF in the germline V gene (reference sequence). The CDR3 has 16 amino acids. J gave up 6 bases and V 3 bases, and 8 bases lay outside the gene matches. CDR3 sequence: CATSSTIQGAYEKLFF. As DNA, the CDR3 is TGTGCCACCAGCAGTACCATACAGGGGGCGTATGAAAAACTGTTTTTT. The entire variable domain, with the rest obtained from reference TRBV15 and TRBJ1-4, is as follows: DAMVIQNPRYQVTQFGKPVTLSCSQTLNHNVMYWYQQKSSQAPKLLFHYYDKDFNNEADTPDNFQSRRPNTSFCFLDIRSPGLGDTAMYLCATSSTIQGAYEKLFFGSGTQLSVL.

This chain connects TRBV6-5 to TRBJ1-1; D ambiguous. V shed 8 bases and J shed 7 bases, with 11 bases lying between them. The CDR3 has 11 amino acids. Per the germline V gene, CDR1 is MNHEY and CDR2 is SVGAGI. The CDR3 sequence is CASADGGEAFF. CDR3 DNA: TGTGCCAGCGCAGATGGAGGTGAAGCTTTCTTT.

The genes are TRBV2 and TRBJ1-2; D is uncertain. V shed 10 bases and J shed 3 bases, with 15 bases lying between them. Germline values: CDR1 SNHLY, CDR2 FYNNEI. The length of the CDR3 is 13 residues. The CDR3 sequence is CATRTYGDYGYTF. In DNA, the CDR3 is TGTGCCACCCGGACCTATGGAGACTATGGCTACACCTTC.

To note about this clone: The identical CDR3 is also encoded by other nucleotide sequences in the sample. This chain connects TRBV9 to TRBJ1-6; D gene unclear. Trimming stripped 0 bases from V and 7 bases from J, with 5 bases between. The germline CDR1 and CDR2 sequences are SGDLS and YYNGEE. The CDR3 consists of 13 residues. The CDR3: CASSVEVNSPLHF. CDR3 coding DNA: TGTGCCAGCAGCGTAGAGGTGAATTCACCCCTCCACTTT. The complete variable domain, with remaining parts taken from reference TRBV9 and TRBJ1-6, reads DSGVTQTPKHLITATGQRVTLRCSPRSGDLSVYWYQQSLDQGLQFLIQYYNGEERAKGNILERFSAQQFPDLHSELNLSSLELGDSALYFCASSVEVNSPLHFGNGTRLTVT.

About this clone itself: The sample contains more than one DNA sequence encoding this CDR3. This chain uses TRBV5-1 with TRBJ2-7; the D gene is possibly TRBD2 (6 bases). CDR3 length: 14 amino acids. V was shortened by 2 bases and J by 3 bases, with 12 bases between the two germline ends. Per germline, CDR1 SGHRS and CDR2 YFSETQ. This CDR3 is CASSFGTGLYEQYF. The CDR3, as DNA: TGCGCCAGCAGCTTTGGGACTGGCCTCTACGAGCAGTACTTC.

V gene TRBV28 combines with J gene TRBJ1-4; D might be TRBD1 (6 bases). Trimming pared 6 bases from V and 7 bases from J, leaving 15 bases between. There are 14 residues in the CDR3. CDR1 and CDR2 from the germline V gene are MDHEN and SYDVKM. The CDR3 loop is CASRTEDRGEKLFF. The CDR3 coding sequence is TGTGCCAGCAGGACCGAGGACAGAGGTGAAAAACTGTTTTTT.

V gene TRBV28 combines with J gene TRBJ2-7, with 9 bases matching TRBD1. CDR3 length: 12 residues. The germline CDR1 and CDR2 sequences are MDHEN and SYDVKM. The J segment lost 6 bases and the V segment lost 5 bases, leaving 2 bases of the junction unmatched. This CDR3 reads CASSETGGEQYF. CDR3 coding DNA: TGTGCCAGCAGTGAGACAGGGGGCGAGCAGTACTTC.

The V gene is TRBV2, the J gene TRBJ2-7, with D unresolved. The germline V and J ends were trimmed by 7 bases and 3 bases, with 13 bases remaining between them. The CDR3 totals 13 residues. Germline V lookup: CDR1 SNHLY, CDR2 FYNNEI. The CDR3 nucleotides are TGTGCCAGCACCGAGAGTGAAGACTACGAGCAGTACTTC. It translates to CASTESEDYEQYF.

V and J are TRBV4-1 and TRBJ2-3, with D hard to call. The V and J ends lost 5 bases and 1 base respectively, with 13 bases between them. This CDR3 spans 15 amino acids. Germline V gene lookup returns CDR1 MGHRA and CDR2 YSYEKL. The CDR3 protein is CASSEAQRRTDTQYF. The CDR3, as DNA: TGCGCCAGCAGCGAAGCGCAGCGACGCACAGATACGCAGTATTTT.

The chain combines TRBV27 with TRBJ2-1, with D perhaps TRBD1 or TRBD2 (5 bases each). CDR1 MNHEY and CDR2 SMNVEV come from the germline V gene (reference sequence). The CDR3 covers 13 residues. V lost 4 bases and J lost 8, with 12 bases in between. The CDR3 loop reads CASSSPQGDEQFF. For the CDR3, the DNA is TGTGCCAGCAGTTCCCCTCAGGGAGATGAGCAGTTCTTC.

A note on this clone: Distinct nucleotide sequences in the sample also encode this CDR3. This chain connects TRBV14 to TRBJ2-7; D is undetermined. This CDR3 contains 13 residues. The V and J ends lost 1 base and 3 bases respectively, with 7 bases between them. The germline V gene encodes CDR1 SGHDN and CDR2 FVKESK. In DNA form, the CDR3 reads TGTGCCAGCAGCCAAGGACCTCTCTACGAGCAGTACTTC. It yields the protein CASSQGPLYEQYF.